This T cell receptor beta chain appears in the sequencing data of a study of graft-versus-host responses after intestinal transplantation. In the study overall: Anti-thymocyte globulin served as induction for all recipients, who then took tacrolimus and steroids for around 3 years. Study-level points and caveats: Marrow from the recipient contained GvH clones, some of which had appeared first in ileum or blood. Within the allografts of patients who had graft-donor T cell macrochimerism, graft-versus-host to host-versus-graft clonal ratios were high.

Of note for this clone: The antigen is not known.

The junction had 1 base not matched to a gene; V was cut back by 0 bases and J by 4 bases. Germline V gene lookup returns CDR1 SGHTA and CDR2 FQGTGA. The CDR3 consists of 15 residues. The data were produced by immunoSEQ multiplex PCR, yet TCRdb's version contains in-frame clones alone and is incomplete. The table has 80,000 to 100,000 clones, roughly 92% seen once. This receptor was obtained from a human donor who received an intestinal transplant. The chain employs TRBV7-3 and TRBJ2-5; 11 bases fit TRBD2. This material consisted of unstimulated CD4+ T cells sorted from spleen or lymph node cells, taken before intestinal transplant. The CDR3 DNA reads TGTGCCAGCAGCTTAACTAGCGGGGGGGGAGAGACCCAGTACTTC. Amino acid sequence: CASSLTSGGGETQYF. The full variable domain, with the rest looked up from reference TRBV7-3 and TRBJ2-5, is GAGVSQTPSNKVTEKGKYVELRCDPISGHTALYWYRQSLGQGPEFLIYFQGTGAADDSGLPNDRFFAVRPEGSVSTLKIQRTERGDSAVYLCASSLTSGGGETQYFGPGTRLLVL.